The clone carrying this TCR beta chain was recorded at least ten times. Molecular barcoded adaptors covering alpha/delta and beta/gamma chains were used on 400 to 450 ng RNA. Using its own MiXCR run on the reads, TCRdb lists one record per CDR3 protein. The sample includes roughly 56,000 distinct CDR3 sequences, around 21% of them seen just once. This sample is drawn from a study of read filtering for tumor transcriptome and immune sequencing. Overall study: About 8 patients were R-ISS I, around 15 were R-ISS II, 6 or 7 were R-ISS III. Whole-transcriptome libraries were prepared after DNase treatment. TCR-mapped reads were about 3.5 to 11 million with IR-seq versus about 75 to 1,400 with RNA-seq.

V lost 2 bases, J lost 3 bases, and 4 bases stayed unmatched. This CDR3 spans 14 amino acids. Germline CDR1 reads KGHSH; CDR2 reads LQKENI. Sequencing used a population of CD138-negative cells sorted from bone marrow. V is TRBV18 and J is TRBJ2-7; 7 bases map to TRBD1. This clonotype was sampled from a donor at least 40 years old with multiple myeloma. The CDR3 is CASSPSTGVYEQYF. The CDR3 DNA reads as TGTGCCAGCTCACCAAGTACAGGGGTCTACGAGCAGTACTTC.